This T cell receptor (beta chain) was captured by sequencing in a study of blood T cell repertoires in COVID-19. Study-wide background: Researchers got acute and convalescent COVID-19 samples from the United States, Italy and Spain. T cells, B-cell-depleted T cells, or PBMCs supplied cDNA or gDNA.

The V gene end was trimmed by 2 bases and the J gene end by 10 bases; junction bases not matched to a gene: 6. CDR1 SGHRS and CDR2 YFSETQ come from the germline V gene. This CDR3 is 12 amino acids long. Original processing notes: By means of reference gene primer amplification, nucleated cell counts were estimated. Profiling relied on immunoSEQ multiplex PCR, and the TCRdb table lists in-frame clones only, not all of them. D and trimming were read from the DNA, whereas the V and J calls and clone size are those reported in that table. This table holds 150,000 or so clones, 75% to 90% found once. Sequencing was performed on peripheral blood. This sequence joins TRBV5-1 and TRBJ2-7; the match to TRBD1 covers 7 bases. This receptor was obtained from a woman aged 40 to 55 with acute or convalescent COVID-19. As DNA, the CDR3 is TGCGCCAGCAGCTTATCTACAGGGGAACAGTACTTC. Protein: CASSLSTGEQYF.